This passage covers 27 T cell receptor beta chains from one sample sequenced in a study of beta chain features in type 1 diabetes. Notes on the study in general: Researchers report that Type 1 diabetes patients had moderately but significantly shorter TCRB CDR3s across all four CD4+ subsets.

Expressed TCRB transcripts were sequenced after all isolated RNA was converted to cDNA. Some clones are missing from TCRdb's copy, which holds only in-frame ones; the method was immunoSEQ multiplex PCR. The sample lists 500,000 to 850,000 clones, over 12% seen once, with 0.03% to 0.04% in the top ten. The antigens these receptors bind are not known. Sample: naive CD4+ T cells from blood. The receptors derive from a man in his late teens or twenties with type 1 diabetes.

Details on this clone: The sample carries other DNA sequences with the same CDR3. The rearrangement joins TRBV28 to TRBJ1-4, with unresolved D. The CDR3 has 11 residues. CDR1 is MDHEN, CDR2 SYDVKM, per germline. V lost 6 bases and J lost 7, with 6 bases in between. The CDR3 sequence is CASSLGEKLFF. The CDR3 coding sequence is TGTGCCAGCAGCCTAGGTGAAAAACTGTTTTTT.

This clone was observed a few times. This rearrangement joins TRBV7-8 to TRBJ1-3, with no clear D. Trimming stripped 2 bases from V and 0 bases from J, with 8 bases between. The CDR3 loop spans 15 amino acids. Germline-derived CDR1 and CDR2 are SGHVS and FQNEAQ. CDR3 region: CASSLSGSSGNTIYF. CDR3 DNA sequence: TGTGCCAGCAGCTTAAGCGGAAGCTCTGGAAACACCATATATTTT. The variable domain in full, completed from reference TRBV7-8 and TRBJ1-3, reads GAGVSQSPRYKVAKRGQDVALRCDPISGHVSLFWYQQALGQGPEFLTYFQNEAQLDKSGLPSDRFFAERPEGSVSTLKIQRTQQEDSAVYLCASSLSGSSGNTIYFGEGSWLTVV.

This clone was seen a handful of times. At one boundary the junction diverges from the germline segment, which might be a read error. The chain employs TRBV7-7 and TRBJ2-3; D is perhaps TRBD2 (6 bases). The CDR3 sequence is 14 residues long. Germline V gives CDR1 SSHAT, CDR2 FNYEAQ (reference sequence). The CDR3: CASSLVAGTDTQYF. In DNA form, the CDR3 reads TGTGCTAGCAGCTTAGTAGCGGGCACAGATACGCAGTATTTT.

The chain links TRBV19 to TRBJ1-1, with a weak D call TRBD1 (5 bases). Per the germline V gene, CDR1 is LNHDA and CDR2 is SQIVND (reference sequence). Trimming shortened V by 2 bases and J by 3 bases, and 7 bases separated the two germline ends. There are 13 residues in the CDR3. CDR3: CASSIIRDTEAFF. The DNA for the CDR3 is TGTGCCAGTAGTATAATCAGGGACACTGAAGCTTTCTTT.

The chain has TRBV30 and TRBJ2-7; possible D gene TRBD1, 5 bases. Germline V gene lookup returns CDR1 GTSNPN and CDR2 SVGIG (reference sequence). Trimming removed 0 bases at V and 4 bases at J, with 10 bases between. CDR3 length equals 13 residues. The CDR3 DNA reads TGTGCCTGGAGTGTAAACAGGCAGTACGAGCAGTACTTC. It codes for CAWSVNRQYEQYF.

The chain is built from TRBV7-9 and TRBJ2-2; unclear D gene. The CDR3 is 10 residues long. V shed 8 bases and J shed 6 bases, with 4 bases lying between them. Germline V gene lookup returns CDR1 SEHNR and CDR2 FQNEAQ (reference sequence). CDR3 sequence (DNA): TGTGCCAGCTGGGCCGGGGAGCTGTTTTTT. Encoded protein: CASWAGELFF. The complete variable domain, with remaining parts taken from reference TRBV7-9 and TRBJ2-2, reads DTGVSQNPRHKITKRGQNVTFRCDPISEHNRLYWYRQTLGQGPEFLTYFQNEAQLEKSRLLSDRFSAERPKGSFSTLEIQRTEQGDSAMYLCASWAGELFFGEGSRLTVL.

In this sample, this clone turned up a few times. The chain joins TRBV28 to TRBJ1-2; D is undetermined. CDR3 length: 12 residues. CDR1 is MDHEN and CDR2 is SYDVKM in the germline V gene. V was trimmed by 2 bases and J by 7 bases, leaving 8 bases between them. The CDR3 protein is CASSLMTVGYTF. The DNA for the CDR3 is TGTGCCAGCAGTTTAATGACGGTTGGCTACACCTTC.

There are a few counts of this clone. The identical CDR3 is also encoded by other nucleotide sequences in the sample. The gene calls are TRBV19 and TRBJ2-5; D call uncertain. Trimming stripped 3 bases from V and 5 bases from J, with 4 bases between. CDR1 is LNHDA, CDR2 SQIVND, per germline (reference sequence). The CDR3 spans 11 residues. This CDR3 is CASSMGETQYF. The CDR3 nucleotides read TGTGCCAGTAGTATGGGGGAGACCCAGTACTTC.

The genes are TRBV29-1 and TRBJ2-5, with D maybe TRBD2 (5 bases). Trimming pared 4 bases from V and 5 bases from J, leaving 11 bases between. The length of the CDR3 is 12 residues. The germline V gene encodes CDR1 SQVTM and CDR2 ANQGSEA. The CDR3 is CSVGGYSETQYF. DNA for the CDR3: TGCAGCGTTGGAGGGTATAGCGAGACCCAGTACTTC.

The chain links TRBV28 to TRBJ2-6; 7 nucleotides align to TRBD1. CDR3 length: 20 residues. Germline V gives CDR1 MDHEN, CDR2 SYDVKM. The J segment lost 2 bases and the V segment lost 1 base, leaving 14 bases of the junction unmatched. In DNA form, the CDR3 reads TGTGCCAGCAGTTTATTTTCAGGGGGTGGGCCCGAAACTGGGGCCAACGTCCTGACTTTC. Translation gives CASSLFSGGGPETGANVLTF.

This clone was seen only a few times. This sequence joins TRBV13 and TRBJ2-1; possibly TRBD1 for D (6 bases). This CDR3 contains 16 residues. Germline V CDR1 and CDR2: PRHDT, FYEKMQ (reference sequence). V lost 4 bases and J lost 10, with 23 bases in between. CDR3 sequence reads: CASSSVSRDISSEQFF. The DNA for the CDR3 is TGTGCCAGCAGCTCCGTATCCCGGGACATATCTTCCGAGCAGTTCTTC.

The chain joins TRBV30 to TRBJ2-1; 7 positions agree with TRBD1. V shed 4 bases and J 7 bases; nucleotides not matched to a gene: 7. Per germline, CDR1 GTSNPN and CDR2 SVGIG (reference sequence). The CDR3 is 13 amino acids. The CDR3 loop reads CAWMDRRLNEQFF. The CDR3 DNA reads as TGTGCCTGGATGGACAGGAGGTTGAATGAGCAGTTCTTC. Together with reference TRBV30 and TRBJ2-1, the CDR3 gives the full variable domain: SQTIHQWPATLVQPVGSPLSLECTVEGTSNPNLYWYRQAAGRGLQLLFYSVGIGQISSEVPQNLSASRPQDRQFILSSKKLLLSDSGFYLCAWMDRRLNEQFFGPGTRLTVL.

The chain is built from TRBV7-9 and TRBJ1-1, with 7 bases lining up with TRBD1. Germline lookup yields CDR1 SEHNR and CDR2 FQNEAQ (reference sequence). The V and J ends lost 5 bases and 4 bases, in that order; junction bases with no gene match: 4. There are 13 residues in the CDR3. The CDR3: CASSRQGSTEAFF. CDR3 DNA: TGTGCCAGCAGCCGACAGGGATCCACTGAAGCTTTCTTT.

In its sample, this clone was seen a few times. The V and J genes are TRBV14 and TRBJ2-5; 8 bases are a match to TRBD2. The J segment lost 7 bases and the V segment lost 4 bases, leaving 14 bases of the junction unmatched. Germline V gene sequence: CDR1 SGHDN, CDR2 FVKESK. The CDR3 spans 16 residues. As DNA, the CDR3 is TGTGCCAGCAGCCCCGGGCAGAGCGGGGGTGTAGGGACCCAGTACTTC. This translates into CASSPGQSGGVGTQYF.

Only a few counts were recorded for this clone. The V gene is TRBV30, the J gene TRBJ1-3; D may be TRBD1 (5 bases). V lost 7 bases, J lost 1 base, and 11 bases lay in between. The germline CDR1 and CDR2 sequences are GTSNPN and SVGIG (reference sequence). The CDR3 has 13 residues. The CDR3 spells CAFSQGSGNTIYF. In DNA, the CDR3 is TGTGCCTTCTCCCAGGGATCTGGAAACACCATATATTTT.

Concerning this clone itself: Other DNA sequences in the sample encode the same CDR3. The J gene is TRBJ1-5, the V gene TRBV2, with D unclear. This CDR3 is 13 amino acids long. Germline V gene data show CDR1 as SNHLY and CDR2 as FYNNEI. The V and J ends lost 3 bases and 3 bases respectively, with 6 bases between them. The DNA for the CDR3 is TGTGCCAGCAGTGACAGGTTCAATCAGCCCCAGCATTTT. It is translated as CASSDRFNQPQHF.

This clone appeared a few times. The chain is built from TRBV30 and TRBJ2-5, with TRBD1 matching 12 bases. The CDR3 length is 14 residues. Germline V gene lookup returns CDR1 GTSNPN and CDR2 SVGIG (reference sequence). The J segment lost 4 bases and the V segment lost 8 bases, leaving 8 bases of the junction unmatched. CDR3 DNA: TGTGCCGGGGACAGGGGGCAGGCCCCAGAGACCCAGTACTTC. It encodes CAGDRGQAPETQYF.

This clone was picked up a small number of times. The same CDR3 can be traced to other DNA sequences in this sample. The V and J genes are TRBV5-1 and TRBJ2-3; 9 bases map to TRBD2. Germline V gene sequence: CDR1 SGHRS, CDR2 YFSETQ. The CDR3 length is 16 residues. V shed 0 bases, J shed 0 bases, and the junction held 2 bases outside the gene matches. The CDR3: CASSLGLAGSTDTQYF. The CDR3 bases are TGCGCCAGCAGCTTGGGGCTAGCGGGAAGCACAGATACGCAGTATTTT.

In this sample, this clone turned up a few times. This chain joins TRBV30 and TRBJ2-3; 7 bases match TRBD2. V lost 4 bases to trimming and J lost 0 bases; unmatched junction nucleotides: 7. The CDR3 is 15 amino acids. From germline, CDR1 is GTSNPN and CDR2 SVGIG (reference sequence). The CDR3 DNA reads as TGTGCCTGGACCCTCTGGGGGGGGAGCACAGATACGCAGTATTTT. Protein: CAWTLWGGSTDTQYF.

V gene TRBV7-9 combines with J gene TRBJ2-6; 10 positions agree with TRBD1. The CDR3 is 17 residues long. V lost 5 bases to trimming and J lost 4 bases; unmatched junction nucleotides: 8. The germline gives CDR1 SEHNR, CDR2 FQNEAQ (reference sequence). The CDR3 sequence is CASSLRDRGSGANVLTF. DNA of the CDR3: TGTGCCAGCAGCCTAAGGGACAGGGGTTCAGGGGCCAACGTCCTGACTTTC.

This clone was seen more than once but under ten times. This CDR3 reads CSVARGNTGELFF. The DNA of the CDR3 is TGCAGCGTTGCTAGGGGAAACACCGGGGAGCTGTTTTTT. The chain couples TRBV29-1 to TRBJ2-2, with D possibly matching TRBD1 (5 bases). The CDR3 spans 13 residues. Per the germline V gene, CDR1 is SQVTM and CDR2 is ANQGSEA. Trimming removed 4 bases at V and 2 bases at J, with 8 bases between.

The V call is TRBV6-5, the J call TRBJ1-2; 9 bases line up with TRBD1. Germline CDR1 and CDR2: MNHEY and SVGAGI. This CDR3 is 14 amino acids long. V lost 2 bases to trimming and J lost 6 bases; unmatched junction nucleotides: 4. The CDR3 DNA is TGTGCCAGCAGTTACGGCACAGGGGGCCATGGCTACACCTTC. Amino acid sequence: CASSYGTGGHGYTF.

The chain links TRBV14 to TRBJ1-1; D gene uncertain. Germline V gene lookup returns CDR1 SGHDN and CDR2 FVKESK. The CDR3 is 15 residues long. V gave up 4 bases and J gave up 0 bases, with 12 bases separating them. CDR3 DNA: TGTGCCAGCAGCCTGGGCCTCTTCATGAACACTGAAGCTTTCTTT. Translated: CASSLGLFMNTEAFF.

CDR3 sequence: CASSLDRGPYNEQFF. Written as DNA, the CDR3 is TGTGCCAGCTCGCTCGACAGGGGCCCCTACAATGAGCAGTTCTTC. The chain recombines TRBV18 with TRBJ2-1; 8 bases fit TRBD1. The V gene's germline CDR1 is KGHSH and CDR2 LQKENI. V dropped 6 bases and J dropped 2; count of bases not matched to a gene: 6. This CDR3 is 15 amino acids long.

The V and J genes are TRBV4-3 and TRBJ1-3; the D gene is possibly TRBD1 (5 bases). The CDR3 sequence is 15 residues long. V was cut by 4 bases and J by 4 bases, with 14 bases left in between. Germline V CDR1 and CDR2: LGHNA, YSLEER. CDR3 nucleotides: TGCGCCAGCAGCCTCCAGAGCCAGGGAGGAAACACCATATATTTT. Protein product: CASSLQSQGGNTIYF.

The CDR3 bases are TGCGCCAGCAGCCAAGATCGTGTCAGGGTAGACACTGAAGCTTTCTTT. Its translation: CASSQDRVRVDTEAFF. J is TRBJ1-1 and V is TRBV4-3; tentatively, D is TRBD1 (5 bases). Germline V CDR1 and CDR2: LGHNA, YSLEER. The V end lost 0 bases, the J end lost 3 bases, and 14 bases lay between the germline ends. There are 16 residues in the CDR3.

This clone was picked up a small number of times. The CDR3 nucleotides read TGTGCCAGCAGCTTAGACGGAGGGGGATCCTACGAGCAGTACTTC. As protein: CASSLDGGGSYEQYF. The V and J genes are TRBV7-9 and TRBJ2-7, with D possibly called TRBD1 or TRBD2 (6 bases each). This CDR3 is built from 15 residues. Germline V gene data show CDR1 as SEHNR and CDR2 as FQNEAQ (reference sequence). V was pared by 1 base and J by 1 base, with 11 bases between.